The present T cell receptor beta chain was sequenced within a study of a mutant IDH1 vaccine in newly diagnosed glioma. On the study more broadly: Patients were pretreated with radiotherapy, temozolomide, or both, mostly both.

CDR3 length: 13 amino acids. The germline gives CDR1 SGHVS, CDR2 FQNEAQ. The ends were cut back, 1 base at V and 7 bases at J, with 5 bases in the middle. Stated time point: week 35, safety follow-up. All doses held 300 ug of mutant IDH1 20-mer peptide, with topical imiquimod. Newly diagnosed WHO grade 3 or 4 IDH1-mutant, ATRX-lost astrocytomas were identified in the donors. This clone was picked up a small number of times. Its antigen is currently unknown. Profiled with immunoSEQ multiplex PCR; TCRdb holds only in-frame clones, not every one. Here the sample spans 40,000 to 55,000 clones, roughly three quarters being singletons.

The rearrangement joins TRBV7-8 to TRBJ1-6; D gene uncertain. The sample consisted of PBMCs, taken from a glioma patient whose treatment included an IDH1 peptide vaccine. The clonotype originates from a man between 35 and 55 years old with glioma. CDR3: CASSLGLNSPLHF. The CDR3 DNA reads as TGTGCCAGCAGCTTAGGGTTGAATTCACCCCTCCACTTT.